This TCR beta chain comes out of a study of OX40 agonist ivuxolimab in advanced cancers. Study-wide results and limits: Clonal expansion by week 6 occurred in CD4+ and CD8+ blood T cells (at 0.1 to 3.0 mg/kg).

Sequencing used immunoSEQ multiplex PCR; TCRdb keeps in-frame clones, though not all of them. The profile shows about 68,000 clones, approximately 83% of them singletons. This clone was seen just once. Its antigen is not known. The CDR3 spans 11 residues. Deletions cut 5 bases from V and 8 bases from J, with 9 bases between. Per the germline V gene, CDR1 is MNHEY and CDR2 is SVGAGI. The source material was CD4+ or CD8+ T cells sorted from blood, sampled in a trial of the OX40 agonist ivuxolimab. J is TRBJ1-2 and V is TRBV6-5; D is ambiguous. The source is an adult with an advanced solid tumor such as melanoma, head and neck, liver or kidney cancer. The CDR3 DNA follows: TGTGCCAGCAGTCCTGGGTGGGGCTACACCTTC. Its protein is CASSPGWGYTF.